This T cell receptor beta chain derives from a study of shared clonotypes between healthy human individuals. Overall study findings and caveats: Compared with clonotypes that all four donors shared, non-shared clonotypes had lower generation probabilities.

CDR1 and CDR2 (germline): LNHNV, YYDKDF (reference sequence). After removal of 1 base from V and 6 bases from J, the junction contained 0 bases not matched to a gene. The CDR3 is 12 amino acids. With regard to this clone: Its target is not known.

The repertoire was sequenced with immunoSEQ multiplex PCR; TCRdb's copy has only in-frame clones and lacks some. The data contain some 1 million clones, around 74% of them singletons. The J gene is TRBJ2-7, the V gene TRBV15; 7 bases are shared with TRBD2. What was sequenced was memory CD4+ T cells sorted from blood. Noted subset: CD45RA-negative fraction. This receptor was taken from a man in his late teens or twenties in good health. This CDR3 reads CATSRAGGEQYF. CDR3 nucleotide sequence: TGTGCCACCAGCAGAGCGGGGGGCGAGCAGTACTTC.